This T cell receptor beta chain was captured in a study of spatial heterogeneity in lung cancer. As for the study in general: Consistent detection of more beta-chain than alpha-chain sequences was observed.

Germline V CDR1 and CDR2: MDHEN, SYDVKM. This CDR3 comprises 13 residues. V was shortened by 6 bases and J by 2 bases, with 10 bases between the two germline ends. TCRdb re-analysed the 5' RACE reads in MiXCR, keeping a single row per CDR3 protein. The repertoire holds about 16,000 distinct CDR3 sequences, with 6.3% as singletons. By sample share, this clonotype is large (0.1 to 1%). Time point reported: blood at routine non-recurrence follow-up after resection. This receptor was obtained from a male donor with early-stage non-small cell lung cancer. The chain recombines TRBV28 with TRBJ1-2, with D unresolved. The sequences come from PBMCs, collected at follow-up. The CDR3 DNA follows: TGTGCCAGCAGAGTCCTAGGGAACTATGGCTACACCTTC. It is translated as CASRVLGNYGYTF.